This TCR beta chain was recovered during a study of cytomegalovirus exposure and HLA in healthy donors. V was shortened by 0 bases and J by 3 bases, with 6 bases between the two germline ends. The CDR3 covers 14 residues. Germline-derived CDR1 and CDR2 are SGHRS and YFSETQ. The table lists this clone with a few counts. The PCR employed 60 Vbeta primers together with 13 Jbeta primers. Clones were read by immunoSEQ multiplex PCR, and TCRdb kept only the in-frame ones, dropping some. This sample has 90,000 to 150,000 clones; 63% occur once, and the top ten carry less than 12%. This rearrangement joins TRBV5-1 to TRBJ2-2; D gene uncertain. Material: PBMCs. The receptor was isolated from a man between 40 and 49 years old in good health and CMV-seropositive. Here the CDR3 DNA reads TGCGCCAGCAGCTTGGGCGTCGACACCGGGGAGCTGTTTTTT. Its translation: CASSLGVDTGELFF.